This TCR beta chain stems from a study of radiotherapy plus CTLA-4 blockade in lung cancer. The V end was cut by 7 bases, the J end by 5 bases, with 20 bases between. Germline CDR1 and CDR2: MRHNA and SNTAGT. The length of the CDR3 is 15 residues. Findings and limits, study-wide: With interferon-beta, early dynamics of blood T cell clones were reported to best predict response.

Chemo-refractory metastatic non-small-cell lung cancer patients underwent focal radiation alongside CTLA-4 blockade with ipilimumab. As concerns this clone: Its antigen is currently unknown.

Clones were read by immunoSEQ multiplex PCR, and TCRdb kept only the in-frame ones, dropping some. The data contain tens of thousands of clones, 70% to 90% of them singletons. The chain joins TRBV6-4 to TRBJ2-5, with D perhaps being TRBD1 or TRBD2 (5 bases each). Material: peripheral blood, obtained from a patient treated with radiotherapy plus ipilimumab. The receptor comes from a human donor with non-small cell lung cancer who had stable disease on radiotherapy plus ipilimumab. Written as DNA, the CDR3 is TGTGCCAGCAAAACCTCCGGGACGGGGTTGGAGACCCAGTACTTC. As protein: CASKTSGTGLETQYF.